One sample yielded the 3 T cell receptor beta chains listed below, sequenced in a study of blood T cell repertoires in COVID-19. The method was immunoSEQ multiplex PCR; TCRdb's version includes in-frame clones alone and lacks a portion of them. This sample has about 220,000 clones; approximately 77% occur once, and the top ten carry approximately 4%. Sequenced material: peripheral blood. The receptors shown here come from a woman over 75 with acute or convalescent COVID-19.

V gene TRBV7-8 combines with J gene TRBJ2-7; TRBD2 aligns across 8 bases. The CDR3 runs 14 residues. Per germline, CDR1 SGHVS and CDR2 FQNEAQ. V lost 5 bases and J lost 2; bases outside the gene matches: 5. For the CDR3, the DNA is TGTGCCAGCAGCATAATAGCGGGACCCTACGAGCAGTACTTC. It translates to CASSIIAGPYEQYF.

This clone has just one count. The CDR3 DNA reads TGTGCCAGCAGTCGGGGTGCGGGGACTAATGAAAAACTGTTTTTT. Its protein is CASSRGAGTNEKLFF. This sequence joins TRBV6-5 and TRBJ1-4; D remains unclear. This CDR3 is 15 amino acids long. With 5 bases removed from V and 2 bases from J, the gap between germline ends came to 12 bases. The germline V gene encodes CDR1 MNHEY and CDR2 SVGAGI.

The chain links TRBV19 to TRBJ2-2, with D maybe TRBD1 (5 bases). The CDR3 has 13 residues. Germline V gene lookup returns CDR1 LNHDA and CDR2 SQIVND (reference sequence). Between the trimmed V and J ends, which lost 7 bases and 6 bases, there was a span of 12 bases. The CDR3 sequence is CASMPQGAGELFF. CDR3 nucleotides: TGTGCCAGTATGCCCCAGGGTGCCGGGGAGCTGTTTTTT. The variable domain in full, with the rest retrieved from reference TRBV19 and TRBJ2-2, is DGGITQSPKYLFRKEGQNVTLSCEQNLNHDAMYWYRQDPGQGLRLIYYSQIVNDFQKGDIAEGYSVSREKKESFPLTVTSAQKNPTAFYLCASMPQGAGELFFGEGSRLTVL.